The 7 T cell receptor beta chains below come from one sample, sequenced in a study of OX40 agonist ivuxolimab in advanced cancers. Sequenced by immunoSEQ multiplex PCR; TCRdb stores in-frame clones only, minus some. The sample lists 55,000 to 60,000 clones, about 90% occurring once. Material: CD4+ or CD8+ T cells sorted from blood, obtained in a trial of the OX40 agonist ivuxolimab. These receptors all stem from an adult with an advanced solid tumor such as melanoma, head and neck, liver or kidney cancer.

The genes are TRBV10-3 and TRBJ2-2, with D possibly being TRBD2 (6 bases). This CDR3 has 14 residues. Trimming left V 9 bases short and J 3 bases short, with 14 bases between. Per germline, CDR1 ENHRY and CDR2 SYGVKD. The CDR3 DNA reads as TGTGCCATTGGAGGGGCGCAGGACACCGGGGAGCTGTTTTTT. Translating it yields CAIGGAQDTGELFF.

The rearrangement joins TRBV5-1 to TRBJ2-7; tentatively, D is TRBD2 (6 bases). Germline-derived CDR1 and CDR2 are SGHRS and YFSETQ. V was clipped by 4 bases and J by 3 bases, with 26 bases between them. This CDR3 contains 18 residues. The DNA of the CDR3 is TGCGCCAGCAGCCGGGGGTTACAGCTCGGCCGCGTGAGCTACGAGCAGTACTTC. Protein product: CASSRGLQLGRVSYEQYF.

A single count supports this clone. The gene calls are TRBV27 and TRBJ1-2; 8 bases align to TRBD1. Germline loops: CDR1 MNHEY, CDR2 SMNVEV (reference sequence). J gave up 6 bases and V 5 bases, and 11 bases lay outside the gene matches. This CDR3 has 15 residues. Here the CDR3 reads CASSPQDRVLNGYTF. In DNA form, the CDR3 reads TGTGCCAGCAGTCCCCAGGACAGGGTATTAAATGGCTACACCTTC.

This chain links TRBV6-1 with TRBJ2-1; 7 bases align to TRBD1. CDR1 is MNHNS and CDR2 is SASEGT in the germline V gene. Trimming removed 8 bases from V and 9 bases from J; junction bases left unmatched: 16. This CDR3 is built from 15 residues. In nucleotides, the CDR3 is TGTGCCAGCCAGCAAAGACAGGGTCGGTTTGTTGAGCAGTTCTTC. This encodes CASQQRQGRFVEQFF.

The chain uses TRBV5-1 and TRBJ1-2; D possibly corresponds to TRBD1 (5 bases). V shed 0 bases and J shed 1 base, with 22 bases lying between them. CDR1 is SGHRS and CDR2 is YFSETQ in the germline V gene. The CDR3 covers 19 residues. The CDR3 DNA is TGCGCCAGCAGCTTGGTCGGGCCAGGCGCCCGGGACCTTAACTATGGCTACACCTTC. Protein sequence: CASSLVGPGARDLNYGYTF.

The gene calls are TRBV10-3 and TRBJ2-1; weak D call: TRBD1 (8 bases). Per germline, CDR1 ENHRY and CDR2 SYGVKD. The CDR3 runs 14 residues. Trimming removed 6 bases from V and 6 bases from J, with 15 bases in between. CDR3 sequence reads: CAIRYRGGSNEQFF. CDR3 bases: TGTGCCATCAGATACAGGGGGGGAAGCAATGAGCAGTTCTTC.

This chain connects TRBV11-3 to TRBJ2-7; the match to TRBD2 covers 7 bases. Trimming at V came to 5 bases and at J to 2 bases, leaving 6 bases not matched to a gene. Germline CDR1 reads SGHNT; CDR2 reads YENEEA. The CDR3 is 14 residues long. The CDR3 loop is CASSPGLAAYEQYF. In DNA form, the CDR3 reads TGTGCCAGCAGCCCCGGGCTAGCGGCCTACGAGCAGTACTTC.